A single sample is the source of the 21 T cell receptor beta chains below, sequenced in a study of T-cell memory formation after mild COVID-19. TCRdb recomputed calls from the 5' RACE reads with MiXCR, one row per CDR3 protein. The profile shows 250,000 to 350,000 distinct CDR3 sequences, around 15% of them singletons. Sequencing input: PBMCs or a T cell subset sorted from them (not recorded which). The receptors stem from a man between 18 and 29 years old who had mild COVID-19 (a few samples of this study predate the infection). Cell type and time point are not known.

This clonotype was recorded a few times. This rearrangement joins TRBV29-1 to TRBJ1-1, with a weak D call TRBD1 (6 bases). The CDR3 loop spans 12 amino acids. The germline V gene has CDR1 SQVTM and CDR2 ANQGSEA. V lost 7 bases and J lost 8, with 17 bases in between. The CDR3 loop is CSARRNTGEAFF. The CDR3 DNA follows: TGCAGCGCCCGAAGAAACACAGGGGAAGCTTTCTTT. Filled out from reference TRBV29-1 and TRBJ1-1, the complete variable domain reads SAVISQKPSRDICQRGTSLTIQCQVDSQVTMMFWYRQQPGQSLTLIATANQGSEATYESGFVIDKFPISRPNLTFSTLTVSNMSPEDSSIYLCSARRNTGEAFFGQGTRLTVV.

This clonotype occurred once. The chain combines TRBV5-1 with TRBJ2-1; TRBD1 matches at 10 bases. V dropped 4 bases and J dropped 8; count of bases not matched to a gene: 9. This CDR3 has 15 amino acids. Looked up from germline, CDR1 is SGHRS and CDR2 is YFSETQ. The CDR3 is CASSPRDRGPHEQFF. In DNA form, the CDR3 reads TGCGCCAGCAGCCCCCGAGACAGGGGGCCACATGAGCAGTTCTTC.

This clonotype was seen a few times. The chain links TRBV29-1 to TRBJ2-3; 11 nucleotides line up with TRBD1. CDR3 length: 14 amino acids. Germline lookup yields CDR1 SQVTM and CDR2 ANQGSEA. J gave up 5 bases and V 4 bases, and 5 bases lay outside the gene matches. Here the CDR3 reads CSVGGQGVRDTQYF. The DNA for the CDR3 is TGCAGCGTTGGGGGACAGGGGGTGAGAGATACGCAGTATTTT.

This clonotype was picked up a small number of times. The genes are TRBV7-9 and TRBJ1-2; 9 nucleotides line up with TRBD1. This CDR3 has 16 residues. After removal of 2 bases from V and 0 bases from J, the junction contained 4 bases not matched to a gene. Germline CDR1 and CDR2: SEHNR and FQNEAQ (reference sequence). DNA for the CDR3: TGTGCCAGCAGCTTAAACAGGGGGCGAACTAACTATGGCTACACCTTC. Encoded protein: CASSLNRGRTNYGYTF.

V gene TRBV7-7 combines with J gene TRBJ2-3, with TRBD1 identical over 7 bases. V gave up 4 bases and J gave up 1 base; unmatched junction bases: 14. The CDR3 sequence is 18 residues long. Germline V gene sequence: CDR1 SSHAT, CDR2 FNYEAQ (reference sequence). The CDR3 DNA reads as TGTGCCAGCAGCTCCGGGCTCTCGACAGGGCGCCGCACAGATACGCAGTATTTT. This codes for CASSSGLSTGRRTDTQYF.

The chain combines TRBV20-1 with TRBJ1-2; D uncertain. Looked up from germline, CDR1 is DFQATT and CDR2 is SNEGSKA (reference sequence). The CDR3 consists of 12 residues. Between the trimmed V and J ends, which lost 2 bases and 4 bases, there was a span of 8 bases. The CDR3 coding sequence is TGCAGTGCTAGATATGGAGGCTATGGCTACACCTTC. Translation gives CSARYGGYGYTF.

The V gene is TRBV3-1, the J gene TRBJ2-1; D perhaps matches TRBD2 (5 bases). The ends were cut back, 6 bases at V and 0 bases at J, with 9 bases in the middle. This CDR3 has 14 amino acids. The V gene's germline CDR1 is LGHDT and CDR2 YNNKEL (reference sequence). The CDR3 nucleotides read TGTGCCAGCAGATCGAGGGACTCCTACAATGAGCAGTTCTTC. The encoded protein is CASRSRDSYNEQFF.

This chain links TRBV15 with TRBJ2-7, with D unresolved. This CDR3 is 10 amino acids long. Trimming took off 2 bases at V and 4 bases at J, with 0 bases between the two ends. Germline V gives CDR1 LNHNV, CDR2 YYDKDF (reference sequence). The CDR3 sequence: CATSRYEQYV. The CDR3 DNA reads as TGTGCCACCAGCAGATACGAGCAGTACGTC.

This clonotype has a handful of counts. V is TRBV7-2 and J is TRBJ2-1, with 8 bases fitting TRBD1. CDR1 is SGHTA, CDR2 FQGNSA, per germline. The V and J ends lost 1 base and 3 bases, in that order; junction bases with no gene match: 5. The CDR3 contains 16 residues. CDR3 in DNA: TGTGCCAGCAGCTTAGAGGTGACAGGGGACTACAATGAGCAGTTCTTC. Residues: CASSLEVTGDYNEQFF.

The chain uses TRBV28 and TRBJ1-4; D is unresolved. CDR1 and CDR2 from the germline V gene are MDHEN and SYDVKM. This CDR3 spans 14 amino acids. V dropped 6 bases and J dropped 7 bases, with 15 bases sitting between them. The CDR3 DNA is TGTGCCAGCAGCTCGGGCGAGGCCGGTGAAAAACTGTTTTTT. Translation: CASSSGEAGEKLFF.

This chain connects TRBV7-3 to TRBJ2-6; no clear D. The CDR3 extends over 19 amino acids. V lost 5 bases to trimming and J lost 1 base, with 21 bases between them. Germline loops: CDR1 SGHTA, CDR2 FQGTGA. The CDR3 here is CASSDHPLQRESGANVLTF. CDR3 in DNA: TGTGCCAGCAGCGACCATCCACTCCAACGTGAATCTGGGGCCAACGTCCTGACTTTC.

V is TRBV9 and J is TRBJ2-3; 9 positions match TRBD1. V was pared by 3 bases and J by 12 bases, with 11 bases of the junction left unmatched. The CDR3 extends over 14 amino acids. In germline, CDR1 is SGDLS, CDR2 YYNGEE. Here the CDR3 reads CASSALHGDRVQYF. Here the CDR3 DNA reads TGTGCCAGCAGCGCCCTCCACGGGGACAGGGTACAGTATTTT.

The chain's CDR3 is CASSTEGWNTEAFF. The CDR3 region has the DNA TGTGCCAGCAGCACAGAGGGCTGGAACACTGAAGCTTTCTTT. The chain combines TRBV7-6 with TRBJ1-1; D not certain. Deletions cut 5 bases from V and 1 base from J, with 11 bases between. In germline, CDR1 is SGHVS, CDR2 FNYEAQ. The CDR3 is made up of 14 amino acids.

V usage is TRBV9 and J usage is TRBJ2-5; D unclear. Trimming removed 3 bases from V and 4 bases from J, with 10 bases in between. CDR3 size: 13 residues. Looked up from germline, CDR1 is SGDLS and CDR2 is YYNGEE. Written as DNA, the CDR3 is TGTGCCAGCAGCGAGTCACCCTCAGAGACCCAGTACTTC. Its translation is CASSESPSETQYF. The full variable domain, its missing parts supplied by reference TRBV9 and TRBJ2-5, is DSGVTQTPKHLITATGQRVTLRCSPRSGDLSVYWYQQSLDQGLQFLIQYYNGEERAKGNILERFSAQQFPDLHSELNLSSLELGDSALYFCASSESPSETQYFGPGTRLLVL.

The J gene is TRBJ1-1, the V gene TRBV9, with D maybe TRBD1 (6 bases). Deletions cut 4 bases from V and 11 bases from J, with 15 bases between. CDR1 and CDR2 from the germline V gene are SGDLS and YYNGEE. CDR3 length equals 12 residues. The CDR3 DNA reads as TGTGCCAGCAGCTCCAACTCAGGGGCCGCTTTCTTT. As protein: CASSSNSGAAFF.

This clonotype was observed at least ten times. V and J are TRBV5-1 and TRBJ1-6; D unresolved. Germline V CDR1 and CDR2: SGHRS, YFSETQ. CDR3 length: 14 amino acids. The V end was cut by 3 bases, the J end by 9 bases, with 13 bases between. In DNA form, the CDR3 reads TGCGCCAGCAGCTGGAGTTCCGAAGGTTCACCCCTCCACTTT. Its protein product is CASSWSSEGSPLHF.

There are a few counts of this clonotype. This chain connects TRBV25-1 to TRBJ2-6; D is unclear. The CDR3 has 13 residues. V lost 3 bases and J lost 4, with 4 bases in between. CDR1 is MGHDK and CDR2 is SYGVNS in the germline V gene. In DNA, the CDR3 is TGTGCCAGCAGTGAGGCAGGGGCCAACGTCCTGACTTTC. Residues: CASSEAGANVLTF.

The CDR3 region is CASSLQGGRYEQYF. The CDR3 region has the DNA TGTGCCAGCAGCTTACAGGGAGGCCGCTACGAGCAGTACTTC. The chain couples TRBV6-6 to TRBJ2-7; D assignment may be TRBD1 or TRBD2 (6 bases each). V lost 6 bases and J 3 bases, leaving 15 bases between the germline ends. This CDR3 has 14 amino acids. Germline V gives CDR1 MNHNY, CDR2 SVGAGI (reference sequence).

This sequence joins TRBV5-1 and TRBJ1-5; D might be TRBD1 (6 bases). Germline V gene sequence: CDR1 SGHRS, CDR2 YFSETQ. This CDR3 is built from 14 residues. Trimming removed 0 bases at V and 3 bases at J, with 7 bases between. The CDR3 loop reads CASSLGGHNQPQHF. CDR3 nucleotides: TGCGCCAGCAGCTTGGGGGGGCACAATCAGCCCCAGCATTTT. Full variable domain (missing parts from reference TRBV5-1 and TRBJ1-5): KAGVTQTPRYLIKTRGQQVTLSCSPISGHRSVSWYQQTPGQGLQFLFEYFSETQRNKGNFPGRFSGRQFSNSRSEMNVSTLELGDSALYLCASSLGGHNQPQHFGDGTRLSIL.

This clonotype was observed a single time. The chain couples TRBV5-1 to TRBJ2-1, with TRBD1 matching 7 bases. This CDR3 spans 15 amino acids. The germline gives CDR1 SGHRS, CDR2 YFSETQ. Losses at the gene ends were 0 bases for V and 2 bases for J; bases not matched to a gene: 2. This chain's CDR3 is CASSLEGAAYNEQFF. In DNA, the CDR3 is TGCGCCAGCAGCTTGGAGGGGGCCGCCTACAATGAGCAGTTCTTC.

This clonotype occurred a few times. The chain has TRBV3-1 and TRBJ1-6; a weak D match, TRBD1 (5 bases). Germline assignment: CDR1 LGHDT and CDR2 YNNKEL (reference sequence). V lost 2 bases and J 8 bases, leaving 16 bases between the germline ends. The CDR3 is made up of 16 amino acids. The DNA of the CDR3 is TGTGCCAGCAGCCAAACCCGGGGACTCTGGGATTCACCCCTCCACTTT. This translates into CASSQTRGLWDSPLHF.